These 12 T cell receptor beta chains originate from one sample sequenced in a study of blood T cell repertoires in COVID-19. Produced via immunoSEQ multiplex PCR; TCRdb's table is partial and in-frame only. The sample contains tens of thousands of clones, 70% to 90% of which appear only once. The sequencing input was peripheral blood. All receptors derive from a man aged 70 or older with active or convalescent COVID-19.

V and J are TRBV7-2 and TRBJ2-3, with D unclear. The V gene's germline CDR1 is SGHTA and CDR2 FQGNSA. The CDR3 sequence is 14 residues long. Trimming left V 3 bases short and J 0 bases short, with 7 bases between. The CDR3 region is CASSLQFSTDTQYF. Written as DNA, the CDR3 is TGTGCCAGCAGCTTGCAGTTTAGCACAGATACGCAGTATTTT.

This chain links TRBV21-1 with TRBJ2-7; the D segment call TRBD2 is taken from the table without a DNA check. TRBV21-1 counts as a pseudogene. The CDR3 is made up of 13 amino acids. The CDR3 protein is CASSKVLAYEQYF. The CDR3 DNA is TGTGCCAGCAGCAAAGTCCTAGCCTACGAGCAGTACTTC.

The chain couples TRBV28 to TRBJ1-4; 7 bases agree with TRBD1. Germline CDR1 is MDHEN and CDR2 is SYDVKM. J lost 6 bases, V lost 4 bases, and 5 bases had no gene match. This CDR3 has 14 amino acids. The chain's CDR3 is CASSSGTVDEKLFF. CDR3 nucleotide sequence: TGTGCCAGCAGTTCCGGGACAGTTGATGAAAAACTGTTTTTT. The variable domain in full, completed from reference TRBV28 and TRBJ1-4, reads DVKVTQSSRYLVKRTGEKVFLECVQDMDHENMFWYRQDPGLGLRLIYFSYDVKMKEKGDIPEGYSVSREKKERFSLILESASTNQTSMYLCASSSGTVDEKLFFGSGTQLSVL.

The gene calls are TRBV6-2 or TRBV6-3 and TRBJ1-1, with 9 bases lining up with TRBD1. CDR1 and CDR2 from the germline V gene are MNHEY and SVGEGT. The length of the CDR3 is 14 residues. The junction had 7 bases not matched to a gene; V was cut back by 5 bases and J by 6 bases. The CDR3 nucleotides are TGTGCCAGCAGTCCACGGGACAGGGACCCTGAAGCTTTCTTT. It is translated as CASSPRDRDPEAFF.

Regarding this clone: Other DNA variants within this sample encode the same CDR3. V gene TRBV27 combines with J gene TRBJ1-1, with D uncertain. This CDR3 contains 13 residues. Germline-derived CDR1 and CDR2 are MNHEY and SMNVEV (reference sequence). Trimming removed 2 bases from V and 1 base from J, with 5 bases in between. This chain's CDR3 is CASSLGGNTEAFF. The DNA for the CDR3 is TGTGCCAGCAGTTTAGGCGGGAACACTGAAGCTTTCTTT.

The chain is built from TRBV4-3 and TRBJ2-7; D remains ambiguous. From germline, CDR1 is LGHNA and CDR2 YSLEER. CDR3 length: 15 residues. V lost 0 bases to trimming and J lost 2 bases, with 11 bases between them. CDR3 sequence: CASSQDLSEPYEQYF. CDR3 bases: TGCGCCAGCAGCCAAGATCTATCCGAGCCCTACGAGCAGTACTTC.

The chain recombines TRBV24-1 with TRBJ2-5; 7 nucleotides match TRBD1. V was clipped by 3 bases and J by 5 bases; unmatched bases: 11. There are 16 residues in the CDR3. Germline values: CDR1 KGHDR, CDR2 SFDVKD. The CDR3: CATSDPNRGFRETQYF. The CDR3, as DNA: TGTGCCACCAGTGATCCGAACAGGGGATTTAGGGAGACCCAGTACTTC.

For the CDR3, the DNA is TGTGCCAGCAGTGGGGACAGGGGGAGCTATGGCTACACCTTC. Its translation is CASSGDRGSYGYTF. The rearrangement links TRBV28 to TRBJ1-2, with 11 bases that match TRBD1. V shed 5 bases and J 4 bases; nucleotides not matched to a gene: 3. Per germline, CDR1 MDHEN and CDR2 SYDVKM. The CDR3 is made up of 14 amino acids.

The chain couples TRBV6-5 to TRBJ2-7; 10 bases fit TRBD1. After removal of 5 bases from V and 5 bases from J, the junction contained 3 bases not matched to a gene. Germline V CDR1 and CDR2: MNHEY, SVGAGI. CDR3 size: 13 residues. The DNA of the CDR3 is TGTGCCAGCAGTCGTGACAGGGGGCACGAGCAGTACTTC. Its protein is CASSRDRGHEQYF.

The chain recombines TRBV6-5 with TRBJ1-6; 9 positions agree with TRBD1. The length of the CDR3 is 13 residues. V shed 10 bases and J 7 bases; nucleotides not matched to a gene: 5. CDR1 is MNHEY, CDR2 SVGAGI, per germline. The CDR3 nucleotides are TGTGCCACCTGGGGGACAGGGAATTCACCCCTCCACTTT. Protein: CATWGTGNSPLHF.

The rearrangement links TRBV7-2 to TRBJ1-3; D gene ambiguous. V was cut by 5 bases and J by 0 bases, with 14 bases left in between. The length of the CDR3 is 16 residues. Germline lookup yields CDR1 SGHTA and CDR2 FQGNSA. The DNA for the CDR3 is TGTGCCAGCAGCCCCCGTTCGCGCGTCTCTGGAAACACCATATATTTT. This encodes CASSPRSRVSGNTIYF. The whole variable domain, filled in from reference TRBV7-2 and TRBJ1-3, reads GAGVSQSPSNKVTEKGKDVELRCDPISGHTALYWYRQSLGQGLEFLIYFQGNSAPDKSGLPSDRFSAERTGGSVSTLTIQRTQQEDSAVYLCASSPRSRVSGNTIYFGEGSWLTVV.

V is TRBV5-5 and J is TRBJ1-2, with TRBD1 identical over 7 bases. This CDR3 is built from 14 residues. J lost 3 bases, V lost 2 bases, and 4 bases had no gene match. Germline V gene data show CDR1 as SGHKS and CDR2 as YYEKEE (reference sequence). The CDR3 sequence is CASSLQGRDYGYTF. The CDR3 coding sequence is TGTGCCAGCAGCTTACAGGGGCGGGACTATGGCTACACCTTC. Full variable domain (remainder filled in from reference TRBV5-5 and TRBJ1-2): DAGVTQSPTHLIKTRGQQVTLRCSPISGHKSVSWYQQVLGQGPQFIFQYYEKEERGRGNFPDRFSARQFPNYSSELNVNALLLGDSALYLCASSLQGRDYGYTFGSGTRLTVV.